Listed below are T cell receptor beta chains from one sample, sequenced in a study of blood T cell repertoires in COVID-19. Clones were read by immunoSEQ multiplex PCR, and TCRdb kept only the in-frame ones, dropping some. The table has under 250,000 clones, around 80% seen once. Sequencing input: peripheral blood. These receptors were obtained from a woman aged 70-85 years with acute or convalescent COVID-19. The CDR3 runs from the conserved cysteine through the conserved F or W. D genes are given only for firm matches. The listing skips clone size in some rows; elsewhere it reads once, few, many or a size class.

J,D,size,V,CDR3,DNA
TRBJ2-5,TRBD1,once,TRBV7-7,CASSLVTGGGETQYF,TGTGCTAGCAGCTTGGTTACAGGGGGCGGCGAGACCCAGTACTTC
TRBJ2-1,.,.,TRBV11-2,CASSVTGEQFF,TGTGCCAGCAGCGTGACGGGAGAGCAGTTCTTC
TRBJ2-5,TRBD2,.,TRBV27,CASSPSSGRMGETQYF,TGTGCCAGCAGCCCTTCTAGCGGGAGGATGGGAGAGACCCAGTACTTC
TRBJ2-1,.,.,TRBV29-1,CSVGPGTRDNEQFF,TGCAGCGTTGGGCCCGGGACTCGGGACAATGAGCAGTTCTTC
TRBJ1-1,TRBD1,.,TRBV2,CASREYRGLSEAFF,TGTGCCAGCAGAGAGTACAGGGGGCTGAGTGAAGCTTTCTTT
TRBJ2-1,TRBD1,.,TRBV19,CASSSGQGTYNEQFF,TGTGCCAGTAGTAGCGGACAGGGGACCTACAATGAGCAGTTCTTC
TRBJ2-1,TRBD2,.,TRBV10-1,CASKPASGSGNEQFF,TGCGCCAGCAAGCCAGCTAGCGGGAGTGGTAATGAGCAGTTCTTC
TRBJ1-2,.,.,TRBV27,CASSLGQGNYGYTF,TGTGCCAGCAGTTTAGGGCAGGGCAACTATGGCTACACCTTC
TRBJ2-2,.,.,TRBV5-1,CASSLEASTGELFF,TGCGCCAGCAGCTTGGAAGCGTCCACCGGGGAGCTGTTTTTT
TRBJ2-1,.,.,TRBV15,CATSRDRRQGEQFF,TGTGCCACCAGCAGAGATCGGAGGCAGGGGGAGCAGTTCTTC
TRBJ2-6,.,.,TRBV19,CASSTTGTGANVLTF,TGTGCCAGTAGTACCACAGGGACCGGGGCCAACGTCCTGACTTTC
TRBJ1-1,TRBD1,.,TRBV3-1/TRBV3-2,CASSQGGTDEAFF,TGTGCCAGCAGCCAAGGGGGGACAGATGAAGCTTTCTTT
TRBJ2-1,TRBD2,.,TRBV24-1,CATSDATSGANNEQFF,TGTGCCACCAGTGATGCCACTAGCGGGGCAAACAATGAGCAGTTCTTC
TRBJ2-7,TRBD1,.,TRBV29-1,CSVSRGRPFYEQYF,TGCAGCGTTTCCAGGGGGCGTCCCTTCTACGAGCAGTACTTC
TRBJ2-1,.,once,TRBV28,CASGLNEQFF,TGTGCCAGCGGCCTCAATGAGCAGTTCTTC
TRBJ1-5,TRBD1,.,TRBV7-2,CASSLGLYRGSQPQHF,TGTGCCAGCAGCTTAGGCCTCTACAGGGGGTCTCAGCCCCAGCATTTT
TRBJ2-7,TRBD2,few,TRBV3-1/TRBV3-2,CASSQGWTSYYEQYF,TGTGCCAGCAGCCAAGGTTGGACTAGCTACTACGAGCAGTACTTC
TRBJ2-5,TRBD1,.,TRBV18,CASTSLTGVSGTQYF,TGTGCCAGCACTTCCCTAACAGGGGTCTCTGGGACCCAGTACTTC
TRBJ2-3,.,.,TRBV24-1,CATSDSFADTQYF,TGTGCCACCAGTGACTCATTTGCGGATACGCAGTATTTT
TRBJ2-1,.,.,TRBV18,CASSKGQPYNEQFF,TGTGCCAGCTCAAAAGGACAGCCCTACAATGAGCAGTTCTTC
TRBJ2-7,TRBD2,.,TRBV19,CASSIGTSAEQYF,TGTGCCAGTAGTATCGGGACTAGCGCCGAGCAGTACTTC
TRBJ1-1,TRBD1,few,TRBV29-1,CSVAFGTVEAEAFF,TGCAGCGTTGCATTCGGGACAGTTGAGGCTGAAGCTTTCTTT
TRBJ1-1,.,.,TRBV9,CASSSELHSFEAFF,TGTGCCAGCAGCTCCGAACTCCACAGTTTTGAAGCTTTCTTT
TRBJ1-6,.,.,TRBV5-1,CASRDTDNSPLHF,TGCGCCAGCAGGGACACCGATAATTCACCCCTCCACTTT
TRBJ2-2,.,.,TRBV5-4,CASSSPGAPLNGGELFF,TGTGCCAGCAGTAGCCCAGGGGCTCCTCTCAATGGCGGGGAGCTGTTTTTT
TRBJ2-6,.,few,TRBV6-1,CASSEPSALSGANVLTF,TGTGCCAGCAGTGAACCTAGCGCCCTCTCTGGGGCCAACGTCCTGACTTTC
TRBJ2-1,TRBD2,once,TRBV3-1/TRBV3-2,CASSQDRGRVSYNEQFF,TGTGCCAGCAGCCAAGATAGAGGGAGGGTCTCCTACAATGAGCAGTTCTTC
TRBJ2-7,TRBD2,.,TRBV3-1/TRBV3-2,CASSQDPPSGVIYEQYF,TGTGCCAGCAGCCAAGATCCGCCTAGCGGAGTTATCTACGAGCAGTACTTC
TRBJ2-3,TRBD1,.,TRBV27,CASSPRGRGTDTQYF,TGTGCCAGCAGTCCCAGGGGGCGAGGGACAGATACGCAGTATTTT
TRBJ1-5,TRBD1,few,TRBV7-8,CASSLGQAGRGQPQHF,TGTGCCAGCAGCCTGGGACAGGCAGGTCGCGGTCAGCCCCAGCATTTT
TRBJ2-2,.,.,TRBV5-1,CASSIGQGPTGELFF,TGCGCCAGCAGCATCGGGCAGGGCCCAACCGGGGAGCTGTTTTTT